This TCR beta chain was profiled in a study of human T cells and chemical hapten exposure. The time point denotes: pre-sensitization, week 0. Treatment specified: therapeutic diphenylcyclopropenone sensitization with weekly scalp DPC. This clonotype was detected a few times. TCRdb re-analysed the RACE reads in MiXCR, keeping a single row per CDR3 protein. The data hold approximately 400,000 distinct CDR3 sequences, with 5.1% observed a single time. Germline CDR1 is DFQATT and CDR2 is SNEGSKA (reference sequence). The CDR3 is made up of 16 amino acids. The V gene end was trimmed by 6 bases and the J gene end by 0 bases; junction bases not matched to a gene: 12.

V gene TRBV20-1 combines with J gene TRBJ2-3, with TRBD2 matching over 7 bases. The specimen comprised whole blood, sampled in connection with sensitization to the hapten diphenylcyclopropenone (DPC). The clonotype comes from a woman aged 50 to 60 with alopecia areata. Some clones in this sample may be carry-over from other donors' samples. The CDR3, as DNA: TGCAGTGCCACCCTCGCCGGGCGGGGGAGCACAGATACGCAGTATTTT. It specifies CSATLAGRGSTDTQYF.